This TCR beta chain was sequenced for a study of blood T cell repertoires in COVID-19. Study as a whole: Spain, Italy and the United States supplied samples that represented acute and convalescent COVID-19. Sample material is recorded as cDNA or gDNA derived from T cells, B-cell-depleted T cells, or PBMCs.

Authors' data handling: Amplifying reference gene primers gave estimates of nucleated cell counts. Measured with immunoSEQ multiplex PCR; TCRdb has only the in-frame clones, and not every one. The D gene and trimming were derived from the DNA, and the V and J assignments and clone size from that table. The sample includes 150,000 to 200,000 clones, roughly four fifths seen only once; the top ten take approximately 2.4%. Looked up from germline, CDR1 is WNHNN and CDR2 is SYGVQD (reference sequence). The CDR3 runs to 13 residues. The V gene lost 2 bases and the J gene lost 0 bases, with 4 bases spanning the gap.

This TCR was recovered from a human donor with acute or convalescent COVID-19. The donor label of this sample is uncertain. Sequencing input: peripheral blood. The gene calls are TRBV10-1 and TRBJ1-2; D unclear. CDR3 region: CASSEDTNYGYTF. In DNA form, the CDR3 reads TGCGCCAGCAGTGAGGACACTAACTATGGCTACACCTTC.